These 27 T cell receptor beta chains were sequenced from one sample in a study of beta chain features in type 1 diabetes (dated by TCRdb to the late 2010s). Library preparation was by the immunoSEQ multiplex PCR assay. The High Capacity cDNA Reverse Transcription Kit was used to reverse transcribe all of the isolated RNA, meaning that expressed TCRB transcripts were what got sequenced. TCRdb limited this immuneACCESS table to in-frame rearrangements with V and J called. A share of clones is missing; checked studies link under half to unresolved V genes, and the rest is unexplained. The table for this sample lists fewer than 400,000 clones; 8% of them were counted only once. The top ten constitute around 0.45% of the sample. Sequencing used central memory CD4+ T cells from blood. All receptors come from a woman between 18 and 29 years old in good health.

This clone was seen a few times. The J gene is TRBJ2-5, the V gene TRBV14; D is possibly TRBD1 or TRBD2 (5 bases each). Trimming took off 3 bases at V and 5 bases at J, with 16 bases between the two ends. The CDR3 is 15 amino acids. Germline V gene lookup returns CDR1 SGHDN and CDR2 FVKESK. The CDR3 region is CASSHIGTIGETQYF. CDR3 in DNA: TGTGCCAGCAGCCACATAGGGACGATCGGTGAGACCCAGTACTTC.

The CDR3 DNA reads TGTGCCAGCAGCCCCTTAGGGAACGCAGATACGCAGTATTTT. Protein sequence: CASSPLGNADTQYF. This chain links TRBV7-3 with TRBJ2-3, with D uncertain. The ends were cut back, 5 bases at V and 4 bases at J, with 13 bases in the middle. The germline gives CDR1 SGHTA, CDR2 FQGTGA. This CDR3 is built from 14 residues.

This clone was counted only a few times. The rearrangement joins TRBV10-3 to TRBJ1-1; 8 bases map to TRBD1. V trimming: 7 bases; J trimming: 1 base; junction bases outside the gene matches: 5. The CDR3 spans 14 residues. Germline V gene lookup returns CDR1 ENHRY and CDR2 SYGVKD. CDR3 amino acids: CAINGQGTNTEAFF. Here the CDR3 DNA reads TGTGCCATCAACGGACAGGGAACGAACACTGAAGCTTTCTTT.

In this sample, this clone turned up a few times. The chain recombines TRBV18 with TRBJ2-6; perhaps TRBD1 as D (6 bases). The V end lost 5 bases, the J end lost 0 bases, and 20 bases lay between the germline ends. Germline V lookup: CDR1 KGHSH, CDR2 LQKENI. This CDR3 contains 19 residues. DNA of the CDR3: TGTGCCAGCTCATTAACTCGGATACAGGGCAACTCTGGGGCCAACGTCCTGACTTTC. Translation gives CASSLTRIQGNSGANVLTF.

This clone was picked up a small number of times. This chain joins TRBV10-3 and TRBJ2-5; 7 positions match TRBD2. Trimming took 8 bases from V and 4 from J; bases not matched to a gene: 7. This CDR3 region has 13 residues. The V gene's germline CDR1 is ENHRY and CDR2 SYGVKD. CDR3 bases: TGTGCCATCGGGGCGGGAGTGGGAGAGACCCAGTACTTC. This translates into CAIGAGVGETQYF.

This clone was found many times. The chain links TRBV10-2 to TRBJ2-7; D is possibly TRBD1 (6 bases). V lost 4 bases and J 7 bases, leaving 11 bases between the germline ends. Per the germline V gene, CDR1 is WSHSY and CDR2 is SAAADI. The CDR3 consists of 12 residues. In DNA, the CDR3 is TGCGCCAGCAGTGTGGGGGCTCGAGAGCAGTACTTC. As protein: CASSVGAREQYF.

This clone was picked up a small number of times. The gene calls are TRBV18 and TRBJ1-4; D is unresolved. Germline lookup yields CDR1 KGHSH and CDR2 LQKENI. This CDR3 is built from 12 residues. The germline V and J ends were trimmed by 3 bases and 8 bases, with 7 bases remaining between them. The CDR3 here is CASSPAAEKLFF. The CDR3 DNA reads TGTGCCAGCTCACCGGCCGCCGAAAAACTGTTTTTT. The full variable domain, in which reference TRBV18 and TRBJ1-4 provide the parts outside the CDR3, is NAGVMQNPRHLVRRRGQEARLRCSPMKGHSHVYWYRQLPEEGLKFMVYLQKENIIDESGMPKERFSAEFPKEGPSILRIQQVVRGDSAAYFCASSPAAEKLFFGSGTQLSVL.

This clone turned up a few times. The CDR3 region has the DNA TGTGCCAGCAGCCCCCGGGACATCGGGTCATCCGGGGAGCTGTTTTTT. It encodes CASSPRDIGSSGELFF. The J gene is TRBJ2-2, the V gene TRBV7-9, with D possibly being TRBD1 (6 bases). Trimming took off 5 bases at V and 6 bases at J, with 19 bases between the two ends. Germline V gene data show CDR1 as SEHNR and CDR2 as FQNEAQ (reference sequence). The CDR3 is 16 residues long.

V gene TRBV28 combines with J gene TRBJ2-2, with 8 bases lining up with TRBD2. The CDR3 is 17 residues long. The germline gives CDR1 MDHEN, CDR2 SYDVKM. J lost 5 bases, V lost 3 bases, and 11 bases had no gene match. The CDR3 spells CASSFGLARARTGELFF. The CDR3 coding sequence is TGTGCCAGCAGTTTCGGACTAGCCAGAGCTAGGACCGGGGAGCTGTTTTTT.

This clone was seen a few times. This chain links TRBV7-3 with TRBJ1-5; no clear D. The germline gives CDR1 SGHTA, CDR2 FQGTGA. The CDR3 length is 16 residues. Trimming removed 0 bases from V and 1 base from J, with 10 bases in between. CDR3: CASSLTRVDSNQPQHF. DNA of the CDR3: TGTGCCAGCAGCTTAACAAGGGTCGACAGCAATCAGCCCCAGCATTTT.

On this clone: This could be a read error, since a much larger clone is one nucleotide away. The CDR3 reads CASSLSQNYGYTF. The CDR3 nucleotides are TGTGCCAGCAGTTTATCGCAGAACTATGGCTACACCTTC. This chain joins TRBV28 and TRBJ1-2; no clear D gene. CDR1 and CDR2 (germline): MDHEN, SYDVKM. V gave up 1 base and J gave up 2 bases, with 5 bases separating them. The CDR3 contains 13 residues.

This clone has ten or more counts. The rearrangement joins TRBV7-9 to TRBJ2-7; D is ambiguous. The CDR3 has 11 residues. Trimming removed 11 bases from V and 2 bases from J, with 10 bases in between. Germline V lookup: CDR1 SEHNR, CDR2 FQNEAQ (reference sequence). The CDR3: CAAETAYEQYF. DNA of the CDR3: TGTGCCGCAGAGACCGCCTACGAGCAGTACTTC.

The sample holds many counts of this clone. The chain combines TRBV23-1 with TRBJ2-2; D uncertain. TRBV23-1 is annotated as an ORF whose role is uncertain. This CDR3 spans 11 amino acids. The V end was cut by 9 bases, the J end by 3 bases, with 5 bases between. In DNA, the CDR3 is TGCGCCAGACAAGACACCGGGGAGCTGTTTTTT. It yields the protein CARQDTGELFF.

The rearrangement uses TRBV5-1 and TRBJ1-5; 8 bases agree with TRBD1. CDR3 size: 15 residues. V was clipped by 5 bases and J by 0 bases; unmatched bases: 4. CDR1 and CDR2 (germline): SGHRS, YFSETQ. The DNA for the CDR3 is TGCGCCAGCAGACCGACAGGGGATAGCAATCAGCCCCAGCATTTT. Amino acids: CASRPTGDSNQPQHF. Variable domain in full (rest from reference TRBV5-1 and TRBJ1-5): KAGVTQTPRYLIKTRGQQVTLSCSPISGHRSVSWYQQTPGQGLQFLFEYFSETQRNKGNFPGRFSGRQFSNSRSEMNVSTLELGDSALYLCASRPTGDSNQPQHFGDGTRLSIL.

This clone was counted at least ten times. The chain is built from TRBV14 and TRBJ2-5; a weak D match, TRBD1 (6 bases). V was shortened by 2 bases and J by 1 base, with 8 bases between the two germline ends. In germline, CDR1 is SGHDN, CDR2 FVKESK. The CDR3 sequence is 14 residues long. CDR3: CASSQRGGQETQYF. CDR3 DNA: TGTGCCAGCAGCCAAAGAGGGGGCCAAGAGACCCAGTACTTC. The full variable domain, in which reference TRBV14 and TRBJ2-5 provide the parts outside the CDR3, is EAGVTQFPSHSVIEKGQTVTLRCDPISGHDNLYWYRRVMGKEIKFLLHFVKESKQDESGMPNNRFLAERTGGTYSTLKVQPAELEDSGVYFCASSQRGGQETQYFGPGTRLLVL.

This clone was detected only a few times. The chain uses TRBV6-1 and TRBJ2-5; a weak D match, TRBD1 (5 bases). V was shortened by 4 bases and J by 4 bases, with 13 bases between the two germline ends. The CDR3 is 14 amino acids. Germline V gene data show CDR1 as MNHNS and CDR2 as SASEGT. CDR3 loop: CASSVAGYRETQYF. The DNA for the CDR3 is TGTGCCAGCAGTGTAGCAGGGTATAGAGAGACCCAGTACTTC.

The J gene is TRBJ1-2, the V gene TRBV6-5; TRBD1 might be the D (5 bases). V shed 7 bases and J shed 5 bases, with 17 bases lying between them. Per the germline V gene, CDR1 is MNHEY and CDR2 is SVGAGI. The CDR3 loop spans 14 amino acids. For the CDR3, the DNA is TGTGCCAGCACGAGGGGACCAAATGGGTATGGCTACACCTTC. Translated, it gives CASTRGPNGYGYTF.

The J gene is TRBJ2-7, the V gene TRBV19; D assignment may be TRBD1 or TRBD2 (5 bases each). The V end was cut by 5 bases, the J end by 3 bases, with 14 bases between. This CDR3 contains 14 residues. From germline, CDR1 is LNHDA and CDR2 SQIVND (reference sequence). CDR3 sequence: CASSPPGRDYEQYF. Written as DNA, the CDR3 is TGTGCCAGTAGTCCCCCGGGACGGGACTACGAGCAGTACTTC.

This chain joins TRBV5-6 and TRBJ2-5, with 12 bases lining up with TRBD1. Germline V gene sequence: CDR1 SGHDT, CDR2 YYEEEE. The CDR3 runs 15 residues. V lost 4 bases, J lost 4 bases, and 5 bases stayed unmatched. DNA of the CDR3: TGTGCCAGCAGCGGAACGGGACAGGGGGCAGAGACCCAGTACTTC. Translated, it gives CASSGTGQGAETQYF. The full variable domain, with the rest looked up from reference TRBV5-6 and TRBJ2-5, is DAGVTQSPTHLIKTRGQQVTLRCSPKSGHDTVSWYQQALGQGPQFIFQYYEEEERQRGNFPDRFSGHQFPNYSSELNVNALLLGDSALYLCASSGTGQGAETQYFGPGTRLLVL.

This clone has ten or more counts. The chain uses TRBV18 and TRBJ2-1; 11 nucleotides align to TRBD2. Trimming at V came to 5 bases and at J to 3 bases, leaving 3 bases not matched to a gene. The CDR3 totals 15 residues. CDR1 and CDR2 from the germline V gene are KGHSH and LQKENI. CDR3 sequence (DNA): TGTGCCAGCTCATCACTAGCGGGAGTCTACAATGAGCAGTTCTTC. This gives the protein CASSSLAGVYNEQFF.

V and J are TRBV7-2 and TRBJ1-3; tentatively, D is TRBD1 (6 bases). V was cut by 4 bases and J by 4 bases, with 8 bases left in between. Germline-derived CDR1 and CDR2 are SGHTA and FQGNSA. This CDR3 spans 13 amino acids. The CDR3, as DNA: TGTGCCAGCAGCTACAGGGACGGAAACACCATATATTTT. This gives the protein CASSYRDGNTIYF. The full variable domain, rest sourced from reference TRBV7-2 and TRBJ1-3, is GAGVSQSPSNKVTEKGKDVELRCDPISGHTALYWYRQSLGQGLEFLIYFQGNSAPDKSGLPSDRFSAERTGGSVSTLTIQRTQQEDSAVYLCASSYRDGNTIYFGEGSWLTVV.

The chain carries TRBV11-3 and TRBJ2-1, with 9 bases identical to TRBD1. The V segment lost 3 bases and the J segment 6 bases; nucleotides outside the gene matches: 9. The V gene's germline CDR1 is SGHNT and CDR2 YENEEA. The CDR3 sequence is 16 residues long. The CDR3 protein is CASSFNPGTGSNEQFF. For the CDR3, the DNA is TGTGCCAGCAGCTTTAACCCCGGGACAGGGTCCAATGAGCAGTTCTTC. Full variable domain (missing parts from reference TRBV11-3 and TRBJ2-1): EAGVVQSPRYKIIEKKQPVAFWCNPISGHNTLYWYLQNLGQGPELLIRYENEEAVDDSQLPKDRFSAERLKGVDSTLKIQPAELGDSAVYLCASSFNPGTGSNEQFFGPGTRLTVL.

This clone was counted only a few times. A much larger clone sits a single nucleotide away, making a read error possible. The sample contains more than one DNA sequence encoding this CDR3. The CDR3 spells CASSSQETQYF. The CDR3 DNA follows: TGTGCCAGCAGCTCCCAAGAGACCCAGTACTTC. This chain uses TRBV11-2 with TRBJ2-5; D unclear. This CDR3 is 11 amino acids long. Trimming cost V 4 bases and J 1 base, with 1 base left between them. CDR1 SGHAT and CDR2 FQNNGV come from the germline V gene.

This clone was found many times. The chain joins TRBV29-1 to TRBJ1-1; the match to TRBD1 covers 7 bases. The length of the CDR3 is 15 residues. The germline CDR1 and CDR2 sequences are SQVTM and ANQGSEA. V lost 3 bases and J lost 2; bases outside the gene matches: 9. The CDR3 nucleotides read TGCAGCGTTGAGGGGCCCACAGGGGCCAACACTGAAGCTTTCTTT. It is translated as CSVEGPTGANTEAFF.

J is TRBJ2-1 and V is TRBV28; D perhaps matches TRBD2 (6 bases). Trimming stripped 5 bases from V and 5 bases from J, with 13 bases between. The CDR3 runs 14 residues. Per germline, CDR1 MDHEN and CDR2 SYDVKM. CDR3 amino acids: CASSGGEANNEQFF. The CDR3 coding sequence is TGTGCCAGCAGTGGAGGGGAAGCCAACAATGAGCAGTTCTTC.

This clone was seen ten or more times. This chain connects TRBV5-6 to TRBJ2-3; D is unresolved. The CDR3 is 12 residues long. The V gene's germline CDR1 is SGHDT and CDR2 YYEEEE. The V and J ends lost 4 bases and 7 bases respectively, with 10 bases between them. CDR3 bases: TGTGCCAGCAGCACGGGCCGGAATACGCAGTATTTT. This encodes CASSTGRNTQYF.

V and J are TRBV7-3 and TRBJ1-5; no firm D call. Germline loops: CDR1 SGHTA, CDR2 FQGTGA. The CDR3 has 20 amino acids. The V end lost 2 bases, the J end lost 0 bases, and 23 bases lay between the germline ends. CDR3 sequence (DNA): TGTGCCAGCAGCTTAGGGTCTTATAGCGCGGGGAAAAATAGCAATCAGCCCCAGCATTTT. It specifies CASSLGSYSAGKNSNQPQHF.